The clone carrying this T cell receptor (beta chain) was seen a handful of times. Its antigen is currently unknown. The sample is drawn from a study of T cells after yellow fever vaccination. Study as a whole: Any fraction with a low cell number was prepared using SMART-Seq v4 Ultra Low Input.

The CDR3 is 14 amino acids. CDR1 is WSHSY, CDR2 SAAADI, per germline. Trimming removed 7 bases from V and 2 bases from J, with 15 bases in between. It was through 5'RACE template switching that TCR cDNA was made, with a universal primer site and UMIs added. TCRdb re-called the 5' RACE reads with MiXCR, one entry per CDR3 protein. The table records 500,000 to 650,000 distinct CDR3 sequences, roughly a sixth of them present only once. Study-wide findings and caveats: The study re-detected most primary-vaccination clones after the booster (96% CD4, approximately 87% CD8).

This clonotype was sampled from a man younger than 35 who received the YFV17D yellow fever vaccine. Material: PBMCs, obtained about 5 days after the first yellow fever vaccination. This chain links TRBV10-2 with TRBJ2-7, with D possibly being TRBD2 (6 bases). Here the CDR3 DNA reads TGCGCCAGCAAGCACCGGGACTCAGCCTACGAGCAGTACTTC. Translated: CASKHRDSAYEQYF.